This is a list of T cell receptor beta chains from one sample in a study of T cells after yellow fever vaccination. Via MiXCR, TCRdb re-called the 5' RACE reads, giving one row per CDR3 protein. This sample carries 29,000 or so distinct CDR3 sequences, 5% of them seen once, and the ten largest clones take 35% to 45%. The specimen was CD8+ T cells sorted from PBMCs, collected 10 days after the yellow fever booster vaccination. The receptors stem from a young man who received the YFV17D yellow fever vaccine. Both conserved end residues are part of each CDR3. The D gene is left open where the match is weak. A row's size may be missing; if present it is once, few, many or a size class.

NA	TRBD1	TRBV7-2	13	TRBJ2-5	TGTGCCAGCAGCAAACAGGGGGTAGAGACCAAGTACTTC	CASSKQGVETKYF
many	TRBD1	TRBV7-8	13	TRBJ1-1	TGTGCCAGCAGTTATTCTACAGGGGCTGAAGCTTTCTTT	CASSYSTGAEAFF
many	NA	TRBV7-9	14	TRBJ1-6	TGTGCCAGCAGCTTAGAAACCATGCACTCACCCCTCCACTTT	CASSLETMHSPLHF
many	NA	TRBV7-2	12	TRBJ1-1	TGTGCCAGCATTCCAATGAACACTGAAGCTTTCTTT	CASIPMNTEAFF
many	TRBD2	TRBV27	15	TRBJ2-1	TGTGCCAGCAGTTTTTCGGGAGGGTCCTACAATGAGCAGTTCTTC	CASSFSGGSYNEQFF
many	TRBD1	TRBV5-5	17	TRBJ2-4	TGTGCCAGCAGCATCCGGACGGACAGGGGGCGCCTGGACATTCAGTACTTC	CASSIRTDRGRLDIQYF
many	NA	TRBV7-2	14	TRBJ1-5	TGTGCCAGCAGCCCAGGGACTTTGAGTCAGCCCCAGCATTTT	CASSPGTLSQPQHF
many	TRBD2	TRBV7-3	15	TRBJ2-3	TGTGCCAGCAGCAGTAGCGGGATAAGCACAGATACGCAGTATTTT	CASSSSGISTDTQYF
many	NA	TRBV7-9	15	TRBJ2-1	TGTGCCAGCAGCTCAACGGGACCCAGTATGCATGAGCAGTTCTTC	CASSSTGPSMHEQFF
few	TRBD1	TRBV18	15	TRBJ2-7	TGTGCCAGCTCACCGGTCGGGACAGCGCAGTACGAGCAGTACTTC	CASSPVGTAQYEQYF
many	NA	TRBV9	13	TRBJ2-7	TGTGCCAGCAGCGCCGGGACTGGCTACGAGCAGTACTTC	CASSAGTGYEQYF
many	NA	TRBV27	15	TRBJ2-7	TGTGCCAGCAGTTTGTTCCGGGGGACTTTCTACGAGCAGTACTTC	CASSLFRGTFYEQYF
many	NA	TRBV25-1	15	TRBJ2-2	TGTGCCAGCAGGGGCGGTCAGACGAACACCGGGGAGCTGTTTTTT	CASRGGQTNTGELFF
many	NA	TRBV7-6	18	TRBJ2-2	TGTGCCAGCAGCTTGACAGCTTTTGTAACTCCCAACACCGGGGAGCTGTTTTTT	CASSLTAFVTPNTGELFF
many	TRBD2	TRBV2	15	TRBJ2-7	TGTGCCAGCAGGAGCGGGAGTGGAGGGTTCTACGAGCAGTACTTC	CASRSGSGGFYEQYF
many	NA	TRBV12-3/TRBV12-4	10	TRBJ2-1	TGTGCCAGCATGTTCTATGAGCAGTTCTTC	CASMFYEQFF
NA	NA	TRBV6-1	8	TRBJ2-2	TGTGCCACCGGGGAGCTGTTTTTT	CATGELFF
many	NA	TRBV4-3	15	TRBJ1-1	TGCGCCAGCAGCCAAGATGGCGACAGAGACGCTGAAGCTTTCTTT	CASSQDGDRDAEAFF
many	NA	TRBV7-9	11	TRBJ2-1	TGTGCCAGTGACCACAACAATGAGCAGTTCTTC	CASDHNNEQFF
many	NA	TRBV11-2	16	TRBJ2-1	TGTGCCAGCAGCTTATTGGCCATTACCTCCTACAATGAGCAGTTCTTC	CASSLLAITSYNEQFF
many	NA	TRBV4-3	16	TRBJ2-2	TGCGCCAGCAGCCAAGGTGACGGATTTTACACCGGGGAGCTGTTTTTT	CASSQGDGFYTGELFF
many	NA	TRBV12-3/TRBV12-4	12	TRBJ2-7	TGTGCCAGCAGTTTCCAGGGTTGGGAGCAGTACTTC	CASSFQGWEQYF
many	NA	TRBV6-5	13	TRBJ2-2	TGTGCCAGCAGTTCTCAGGGAGCCGGGGAGCTGTTTTTT	CASSSQGAGELFF
many	NA	TRBV20-1	13	TRBJ2-7	TGCAGTGCAGCGGGACAGGTTACCTACGAGCAGTACTTC	CSAAGQVTYEQYF
few	TRBD1	TRBV13	14	TRBJ2-5	TGTGCCAGCAGCGACACAGGGGGAAAAAAGACCCAGTACTTC	CASSDTGGKKTQYF
many	NA	TRBV10-1	12	TRBJ2-3	TGCGCCAGCAGTGACAGTACAGATACGCAGTATTTT	CASSDSTDTQYF
many	TRBD2	TRBV7-8	17	TRBJ2-5	TGTGCCAGCAGACTAGGGAGGGGAGAGCGGCCACAAGAGACCCAGTACTTC	CASRLGRGERPQETQYF
many	TRBD2	TRBV5-1	16	TRBJ2-7	TGCGCCAGCAGCTTGGGGACTAGCGGGCGCTCCTACGAGCAGTACTTC	CASSLGTSGRSYEQYF
many	NA	TRBV19	13	TRBJ2-2	TGTGCCAGTACGGATAAGGGCACCGGGGAGCTGTTTTTT	CASTDKGTGELFF
medium-sized	NA	TRBV5-1	14	TRBJ2-7	TGCGCCAGCAGCCTCTTGGAGGCTCCTTACGAGCAGTACTTC	CASSLLEAPYEQYF
many	NA	TRBV27	14	TRBJ2-7	TGTGCCAGCAGTTCGGGCGACACGGCCTACGAGCAGTACTTC	CASSSGDTAYEQYF
many	NA	TRBV7-2	14	TRBJ2-3	TGTGCCAGCAGCTCAGTGGGGGCGGTGGATACGCAGTATTTT	CASSSVGAVDTQYF
many	NA	TRBV6-2/TRBV6-3	13	TRBJ2-3	TGTGCCAGCAGTCTGGACCTCACAGATACGCAGTATTTT	CASSLDLTDTQYF
many	TRBD2	TRBV7-3	15	TRBJ2-5	TGTGCCAGCAGCTTAAGTGGCGGGAGCCAAGAGACCCAGTACTTC	CASSLSGGSQETQYF
many	NA	TRBV27	14	TRBJ2-5	TGTGCCAGCAGTTCCAGGGTATATCAAGAGACCCAGTACTTC	CASSSRVYQETQYF
many	TRBD1	TRBV19	14	TRBJ2-1	TGTGCCAGTAGCCCAGGGGGCGAGGTCAATGAGCAGTTCTTC	CASSPGGEVNEQFF
many	NA	TRBV5-1	14	TRBJ2-5	TGCGCCAGCAGCGGAGGACACGGGGCAGAGACCCAGTACTTC	CASSGGHGAETQYF
many	NA	TRBV7-6	15	TRBJ2-2	TGTGCCAGCAGCTTAGAGGGGTTGGACACCGGGGAGCTGTTTTTT	CASSLEGLDTGELFF
many	NA	TRBV29-1	14	TRBJ2-3	TGCAGCGTTGACGGACTGGCGAGCACAGATACGCAGTATTTT	CSVDGLASTDTQYF
many	NA	TRBV6-5	12	TRBJ2-1	TGTGCCAGCAGTTACCAGGGGGGGAGGCAGTTCTTC	CASSYQGGRQFF
many	NA	TRBV28	16	TRBJ2-5	TGTGCCAGCAGCCCTGGGGTGAGGAGCTGGGAAGAGACCCAGTACTTC	CASSPGVRSWEETQYF
many	NA	TRBV24-1	15	TRBJ1-5	TGTGCCACCAGTGATGGGGGGTACGGCGATCAGCCCCAGCATTTT	CATSDGGYGDQPQHF
many	NA	TRBV4-3	13	TRBJ2-5	TGCGCCAGCAGCCAAGATTTTATAGAGACCCAGTACTTC	CASSQDFIETQYF
many	NA	TRBV20-1	12	TRBJ2-7	TGCAGTGCTAGAGTAAGTTCCTACGAGCAGTACTTC	CSARVSSYEQYF
many	NA	TRBV2	17	TRBJ1-1	TGTGCCAGCAGTGTATTAGCGGGGGCGACGTTGAACACTGAAGCTTTCTTT	CASSVLAGATLNTEAFF
many	TRBD2	TRBV9	16	TRBJ2-1	TGTGCCAGCAGCGCCTCACTAGCGGGAGGGTACAATGAGCAGTTCTTC	CASSASLAGGYNEQFF
many	NA	TRBV7-6	16	TRBJ2-5	TGTGCCAGCAGCTTAGCGGAGACCCAAGGGATGGAGACCCAGTACTTC	CASSLAETQGMETQYF
many	TRBD2	TRBV19	15	TRBJ2-1	TGTGCCAGTAGAACACTAGCGGGAGGTGGCAATGAGCAGTTCTTC	CASRTLAGGGNEQFF
many	NA	TRBV29-1	18	TRBJ1-1	TGCAGCGTTGAACCCCCCCCTTCAGCTGAGGGCCCTAACACTGAAGCTTTCTTT	CSVEPPPSAEGPNTEAFF
many	TRBD2	TRBV28	13	TRBJ2-2	TGTGTCATAGCGGGAGGTCCCACCGGGGAGCTGTTTTTT	CVIAGGPTGELFF
many	NA	TRBV30	13	TRBJ2-1	TGTGCCTGGAGTGTAGGGACATACAATGAGCAGTTCTTC	CAWSVGTYNEQFF
many	NA	TRBV5-4	14	TRBJ2-7	TGTGCCAGCAGCATAGGACTGCTGACCTACGAGCAGTACTTC	CASSIGLLTYEQYF
many	TRBD2	TRBV9	14	TRBJ2-7	TGTGCCAGCAGCGCCCGGGACTATCCCTACGAGCAGTACTTC	CASSARDYPYEQYF
many	NA	TRBV6-2/TRBV6-3	14	TRBJ2-5	TGTGCCAGCAGCACGACAGTTTCTCGGGAGACCCAGTACTTC	CASSTTVSRETQYF
many	NA	TRBV7-2	12	TRBJ2-7	TGTGCCAGCAGCTTGATCGACTACGAGCAGTACTTC	CASSLIDYEQYF